This record concerns one T cell receptor beta chain sequence. The source of the sample is a study of blood T cell repertoires in COVID-19. Study background: COVID-19 samples from acute and convalescent phases originated in the United States, Italy and Spain. The cDNA or gDNA used as material had been derived from T cells, B-cell-depleted T cells, or PBMCs.

How the authors handled the data: Amplified reference gene primers provided the basis for estimating nucleated cell counts. TCRdb's table, derived via immunoSEQ multiplex PCR, lists solely in-frame clones and lacks some. V, J and clone size derive from that table, while D and trimming were established from the DNA sequence. The sample gives approximately 200,000 clones, approximately 85% of which show up once; approximately 11% is in the top ten. Germline loops: CDR1 SEHNR, CDR2 FQNEAQ (reference sequence). Trimming cost V 4 bases and J 5 bases; bases outside gene matches: 9. This CDR3 is 15 amino acids long.

The gene calls are TRBV7-9 and TRBJ2-7, with 9 bases fitting TRBD1. Sequenced sample: peripheral blood. This clonotype was sampled from a human donor with active or convalescent COVID-19. The donor label of this sample is uncertain. The CDR3 region has the DNA TGTGCCAGCAGCTGGACCGGGACAGGGATAGACGAGCAGTACTTC. The encoded protein is CASSWTGTGIDEQYF.